This is a list of T cell receptor beta chains from one sample in a study of T cells in Graves' hyperthyroidism and ophthalmopathy. TCRdb independently ran MiXCR on the multiplex PCR reads; one entry per CDR3 protein. Of 250,000 or so distinct CDR3 sequences listed, roughly 15% are singletons. Sequencing input: blood. The receptor source for this set is a woman between 18 and 30 years old with Graves' ophthalmopathy. Both conserved end residues are part of each CDR3. D genes are given only for firm matches. Only some rows state a clone size, as once, few, many or a class for expanded clones.

d_gene: TRBD1; abundance: .; j_gene: TRBJ2-2; v_gene: TRBV7-6; CDR3nt: TGTGCCAGCAGCGAGCGGACAGGGTTGAGGACCGGGGAGCTGTTTTTT; CDR3aa: CASSERTGLRTGELFF
d_gene: TRBD2; abundance: many; j_gene: TRBJ2-1; v_gene: TRBV7-9; CDR3nt: TGTGCCAGCGGCCCCAGCGGGAGGGGACATGAGCAGTTCTTC; CDR3aa: CASGPSGRGHEQFF
d_gene: TRBD2; abundance: few; j_gene: TRBJ2-5; v_gene: TRBV18; CDR3nt: TGTGCCACCACCCGACTAGCGGGAGAAGAGACCCAGTACTTC; CDR3aa: CATTRLAGEETQYF
d_gene: .; abundance: many; j_gene: TRBJ2-3; v_gene: TRBV7-7; CDR3nt: TGTGCTAGCAGCTTGTCAGGGGCCACAGATACGCAGTATTTT; CDR3aa: CASSLSGATDTQYF
d_gene: .; abundance: many; j_gene: TRBJ2-1; v_gene: TRBV28; CDR3nt: TGTGCCAGCAGCCCAACCCGGGGGAGCTCCTACAATGAGCAGTTCTTC; CDR3aa: CASSPTRGSSYNEQFF
d_gene: .; abundance: many; j_gene: TRBJ2-1; v_gene: TRBV28; CDR3nt: TGTGCCAGCAGTCACTTGGCCCGGGGCCTCTACAATGAGCAGTTCTTC; CDR3aa: CASSHLARGLYNEQFF
d_gene: .; abundance: .; j_gene: TRBJ1-2; v_gene: TRBV3-1; CDR3nt: TGTGCCAGCAGCCAAGTTAAACCCATCTATGGCTACACCTTC; CDR3aa: CASSQVKPIYGYTF
d_gene: TRBD2; abundance: .; j_gene: TRBJ2-3; v_gene: TRBV28; CDR3nt: TGTGCCAGCAGTTTACCCGGCCGGACTAGCGTTTTTGCAGATACGCAGTATTTT; CDR3aa: CASSLPGRTSVFADTQYF
d_gene: TRBD1; abundance: few; j_gene: TRBJ1-2; v_gene: TRBV5-1; CDR3nt: TGCGCCAGCAGCTCGGGACAGGGGGCTTACTATGGCTACACCTTC; CDR3aa: CASSSGQGAYYGYTF
d_gene: .; abundance: many; j_gene: TRBJ1-4; v_gene: TRBV12-3/TRBV12-4; CDR3nt: TGTGCCAGCAGCTATACCATAGGGAGGGCCGCGACTGAAAAACTGTTTTTT; CDR3aa: CASSYTIGRAATEKLFF
d_gene: .; abundance: many; j_gene: TRBJ2-2; v_gene: TRBV9; CDR3nt: TGTGCCAGCAGCACCCGGACAGTTGGCACCGGGGAGCTGTTTTTT; CDR3aa: CASSTRTVGTGELFF
d_gene: .; abundance: many; j_gene: TRBJ1-1; v_gene: TRBV6-1; CDR3nt: TGTGCCAGCAGTTACTTGGCACCGATGAACACTGAAGCTTTCTTT; CDR3aa: CASSYLAPMNTEAFF
d_gene: .; abundance: many; j_gene: TRBJ1-6; v_gene: TRBV20-1; CDR3nt: TGCAGTGCTAGAGAGGGTCGGCAAAATTCACCCCTCCACTTT; CDR3aa: CSAREGRQNSPLHF
d_gene: .; abundance: many; j_gene: TRBJ1-2; v_gene: TRBV7-3; CDR3nt: TGTGCCAGCAGCTTACGACCCGGCAGGGAGGGTGGCTACACCTTC; CDR3aa: CASSLRPGREGGYTF
d_gene: .; abundance: many; j_gene: TRBJ1-2; v_gene: TRBV28; CDR3nt: TGTGCCAGCAGCCCGGCGGAGAGGCCCTATGGCTACACCTTC; CDR3aa: CASSPAERPYGYTF
d_gene: .; abundance: many; j_gene: TRBJ2-1; v_gene: TRBV7-2; CDR3nt: TGTGCCAGCAGCTTAGCGCGGGGAGGGCCCAGGGGGCACAATGAGCAGTTCTTC; CDR3aa: CASSLARGGPRGHNEQFF
d_gene: TRBD1; abundance: .; j_gene: TRBJ2-7; v_gene: TRBV15; CDR3nt: TGTGCCACCAGCACCCCCTCCGGGACAGGGAACCACGAGCAGTACTTC; CDR3aa: CATSTPSGTGNHEQYF
d_gene: .; abundance: many; j_gene: TRBJ1-5; v_gene: TRBV20-1; CDR3nt: TGCAGTGCTAGAGATCGACGGAGCAATCAGCCCCAGCATTTT; CDR3aa: CSARDRRSNQPQHF
d_gene: TRBD2; abundance: .; j_gene: TRBJ2-1; v_gene: TRBV19; CDR3nt: TGTGCCAGTAGCGGACCGTGGACTAGCGGGATTCAAAAGTTCTTC; CDR3aa: CASSGPWTSGIQKFF
d_gene: TRBD1; abundance: .; j_gene: TRBJ1-1; v_gene: TRBV20-1; CDR3nt: TGCAGTGCCTGGAGGGACAGGGGGTCGTGGAGCACTGAAGCTTTCTTT; CDR3aa: CSAWRDRGSWSTEAFF
d_gene: .; abundance: many; j_gene: TRBJ1-2; v_gene: TRBV5-1; CDR3nt: TGCGCCAGCAGCTTGAGTCAGAACTATGGCTACACCTTC; CDR3aa: CASSLSQNYGYTF
d_gene: .; abundance: many; j_gene: TRBJ2-7; v_gene: TRBV20-1; CDR3nt: TGCAGTGGACAGGAAACCTACGAGCAGTACTTC; CDR3aa: CSGQETYEQYF
d_gene: .; abundance: many; j_gene: TRBJ1-5; v_gene: TRBV19; CDR3nt: TGTGCCAGTAGTATTTGGTTGGGGGCCGCTCAGCCCCAGCATTTT; CDR3aa: CASSIWLGAAQPQHF
d_gene: .; abundance: many; j_gene: TRBJ2-7; v_gene: TRBV2; CDR3nt: TGTGCCAGCAGTGGGTATTACGAGCAGTACTTC; CDR3aa: CASSGYYEQYF
d_gene: .; abundance: many; j_gene: TRBJ2-3; v_gene: TRBV30; CDR3nt: TGTGCCTGGAGTGTTGTCGGAACCACAGATACGCAGTATTTT; CDR3aa: CAWSVVGTTDTQYF
d_gene: .; abundance: many; j_gene: TRBJ1-1; v_gene: TRBV7-9; CDR3nt: TGTGCCAGCATGAACAGACAGAAACTTAAGGACACTGAAGCTTTCTTT; CDR3aa: CASMNRQKLKDTEAFF
d_gene: .; abundance: many; j_gene: TRBJ2-3; v_gene: TRBV11-2; CDR3nt: TGTGCCAGCAGCTTAACGTCTAGCACAGATACGCAGTATTTT; CDR3aa: CASSLTSSTDTQYF
d_gene: TRBD2; abundance: many; j_gene: TRBJ2-5; v_gene: TRBV18; CDR3nt: TGTGCCAGCTCAGCTAGCGGGGGGCCGGAGACCCAGTACTTC; CDR3aa: CASSASGGPETQYF
d_gene: TRBD1; abundance: many; j_gene: TRBJ1-2; v_gene: TRBV19; CDR3nt: TGTGCCAGTAGTCCGGGACAGGGGCCATCCGCCTATGGCTACACCTTC; CDR3aa: CASSPGQGPSAYGYTF
d_gene: TRBD2; abundance: many; j_gene: TRBJ2-2; v_gene: TRBV20-1; CDR3nt: TGCAGTGCTAGTGGAGGTCCGGGGGGGTTGACCCCCACCGGGGAGCTGTTTTTT; CDR3aa: CSASGGPGGLTPTGELFF
d_gene: TRBD2; abundance: many; j_gene: TRBJ2-7; v_gene: TRBV3-1; CDR3nt: TGTGCCAGCAGCCAAGATGGGCGGGAGGGCCCCGAGCAGTACTTC; CDR3aa: CASSQDGREGPEQYF
d_gene: TRBD1; abundance: many; j_gene: TRBJ2-7; v_gene: TRBV14; CDR3nt: TGTGCCAGCAGCCGGGACAGGGGTCTCGAGCAGTACTTC; CDR3aa: CASSRDRGLEQYF